This TCR beta chain is from a study of cytomegalovirus exposure and HLA in healthy donors (dated by TCRdb to 2017 to 2019). Regarding the complete study: An earlier analysis of some 550 of the donors reported 276 Gb of sequence data and 120 million or so unique TCR beta sequences from about 200 million T cells. Along with the roughly 610-subject first cohort, a separate validation cohort of over a hundred different subjects was used. To predict cytomegalovirus infection status, the study brought together high-throughput TCR immunosequencing, statistical association of individual TCRs with disease status, and machine learning. Around 320 gigabases of sequencing data and 70 million to 85 million unique TCR sequences were included in an early release covering several hundred HLA-typed donors. A later analysis re-analyzed previously published TCR beta repertoires from 600 to 850 donors and added high-resolution HLA genotyping to study TCR occurrence patterns. Donor age, sex, ethnicity and CMV serostatus were compiled together with the repertoire data. Every repertoire in the discovery cohort had been generated on one and the same sequencing platform. Typing coverage varied by locus: about 620-630 donors for A, B, C, DRB1 and DQB1; approximately 500 for DQA1; nearly 610 for DPA1; 450 to 480 for DPB1. Because of strong linkage in the cohort, roughly five DR-DQ haplotypes were treated as single units for association and clustering. HLA typing included class I and class II loci at four-digit resolution. The study used immunosequencing to profile the T cell repertoires of 666 subjects and linked those repertoires to cytomegalovirus serostatus. Among about 390 genotyped donors of the cohort, an average of 235,054 unique TCR beta nucleotide sequences were sequenced per donor, roughly 18% of them non-productive. In an earlier analysis of roughly 540 of the donors, high-throughput TCR beta sequencing was used to judge whether each TCR beta V gene segment behaved as functional or pseudogenic. Of the roughly 390 genotyped donors, approximately 80% fell in the genetic ancestry cluster associated with self-reported Caucasian donors. In the later analysis, no new phenotypic data were used to find candidate immune exposures; instead, reliance was placed on TCR beta sequences and their occurrence across donors. Genome-wide SNP genotypes for about 65% of the 666 donors were used in a later genetic analysis, which treated that subset as a discovery cohort. The study was designed to test whether signatures of past pathogen exposure could be identified by cataloging public T cell receptors.

The cohort was made up of under 800 healthy bone marrow donors. At the time of sampling, every cohort member was nominally healthy, though immune exposures that went unrecorded were likely present. The donor tested CMV seronegative, placing the donor among the 350 or so seronegative members of the cohort. A peripheral blood sample was provided by each donor, and peripheral blood mononuclear cells were used for TCR beta sequencing. The Qiagen DNeasy Blood Extraction Kit was used to extract genomic DNA from the blood cell samples. Libraries were built with the immunoSEQ multiplex PCR assay. For the multiplex PCR, a mixture combining 60 forward primers for TCR Vbeta segments and 13 reverse primers for TCR Jbeta segments was used. A multiplex PCR assay on genomic DNA amplified the CDR3 region of rearranged TCR beta genes. Amplified TCR beta libraries were sequenced as 87-base-pair reads on the Illumina HiSeq System. The published analysis was carried out like this. In a later analysis, tens of millions of unique TCR beta chains were counted across the 690 or so repertoires, and roughly 11 million of these chains were shared by at least two donors. To remove PCR and sequencing errors, raw reads were error-corrected and collapsed into unique sequences using a nearest-neighbor algorithm that merged closely related sequences. V, D and J gene segments were assigned by aligning CDR3 sequences to IMGT reference sequences. Each retained sequence needed at least a six-nucleotide match to both a V gene segment and a J gene segment. A rearrangement counted as productive if the CDR3 had no stop codons and remained in frame with V and J, and every other rearrangement counted as non-productive. Following IMGT convention, CDR3 was defined as the stretch from the second conserved V-encoded cysteine to the conserved J-encoded phenylalanine. The earlier analysis of about 590 of the donors excluded sequences that lacked an unambiguous match to a single V gene segment. In an earlier analysis of about 590 of the donors, a V segment was called functional when productive rearrangements were above 56.7%, and segregating when the standard deviation between donors exceeded 5%. A statistical classification framework was built to diagnose cytomegalovirus status from the catalog of TCR beta chain sequences. A later analysis assigned V and J genes by comparing TCR nucleotide sequences with IMGT/GENE-DB human TR gene sequences. Using the TCRdist pipeline, a later analysis assigned CDR3 sequences along with most-parsimonious VDJ recombination scenarios. In a later analysis, every TCR beta chain was defined by the combination of its CDR3 amino acid sequence and its V-gene family, and reads without a unique V-gene family were dropped. To address suspected cross-contamination and a sequencing artifact, a later analysis removed roughly 640 highly shared, low-generation-probability nucleotide sequences. A later analysis calculated a clonal expansion index for each public chain from normalized within-repertoire ranks of inferred template counts. A later analysis computed generation probabilities with a VDJ recombination model fitted to out-of-frame rearrangements, and checked the results against IGoR. A later analysis scored TCR-TCR, TCR-HLA and TCR-CMV co-occurrence with hypergeometric tests, applying a repertoire-size bias correction to TCR pairs. To estimate false discovery rates, a later analysis permuted the HLA or CMV assignments 20 times. In a later analysis, co-occurring TCRs were grouped using DBSCAN, with TCRdist sequence similarity added in when clustering inside HLA-allele-positive subsets. For co-occurrence clustering, repertoires with fewer than 30,000 or more than 120,000 public chains were excluded, along with about five repertoires with anomalous nucleotide sharing. As stored in TCRdb, this immuneACCESS dataset retains in-frame rearrangements with V and J assigned. A fraction of the clones does not appear; measured against another copy, unresolved V genes explain less than half of the discrepancy, and the remainder lacks a known reason. V and J calls and clone size follow that table, whereas D and trimming were derived from the DNA. This sample lists tens of thousands of clones; 77% were detected once. The top ten constitute roughly 3.5% of the sample.

Findings and caveats that apply to the study as a whole: A later genetic analysis reported fewer N-insertions in productive TCRs among donors in an Asian-associated ancestry cluster than the roughly 690-donor mean. A further reported finding was that TCR beta sequences accurately predicted the HLA-A and HLA-B alleles for most subjects in the first cohort. Because some donors lacked HLA typing at each locus, the association tests relied only on the typed subset. Cytomegalovirus status was reported to be diagnosed by the classifier with high specificity and sensitivity in both the original and validation cohorts. A group of highly shared sequence variants was considered likely to be a technical artifact of the sequencing pipeline. The cohort was sequenced for TCR beta chains only, and without alpha or paired-chain data the features that could be detected were limited. According to a later analysis, most CMV-associated TCR beta chains appeared to be HLA-restricted, and the HLA associations seemed to be driven largely by CMV exposure. Because counts were too low, 15 or so rarely observed V segments, including chromosome 9 orphons, were excluded from the earlier analysis of 587 of the donors. When HLA alleles, especially DR and DQ, strongly co-occurred, TCR associations were difficult to assign to individual alleles. Presence/absence analyses assumed roughly uniform sequencing depth across donors, an assumption that may not hold. Specific HLA alleles were associated with 15,000 to 20,000 TCR beta sequences at a false discovery rate of 0.05 in a later analysis. In an earlier analysis of approximately 590 of the donors, most TCR beta V segments were observed in productive rearrangements about 90% or about 30% of the time, broadly matching IMGT annotations. Most TCR sequences were seen in very few donors, while some public TCRs were found in many individuals. In a later genetic analysis, a missense DCLRE1C variant was associated with V-gene and J-gene trimming of TCR beta chains, and the association was replicated in an independent cohort. A later analysis found that HLA-associated TCR beta chains were more clonally expanded and had lower generation probabilities than equally common non-associated chains. In vitro tests confirmed that a few of the cytomegalovirus-associated TCR beta chains recognize cytomegalovirus antigens. Correlated functional status among segregating V segments might be attributable to linkage disequilibrium, but an unknown experimental factor could not be ruled out. In a later analysis, TCR association rates were found to vary across HLA loci, with the most associated TCRs seen for DRB1 alleles and the fewest for HLA-C alleles. It was suggested by the authors that the approach could potentially be generalized to other disease states and immunological phenotypes. For the cohort, immune exposure information was limited to CMV serostatus. The study listed 150 to 200 TCR beta chains as associated with cytomegalovirus. According to a later analysis, parvovirus B19, influenza, CMV and Epstein-Barr virus appeared linked to several top co-occurrence clusters.

With regard to this clone: The target of this receptor is not known. The record has no base qualities; no much larger clone is one base away.

The source material was PBMCs. The TCR sequence derives from a man aged 25 to 40 in good health and CMV-seronegative.

Here the CDR3 is given as CASSHAPRTGTGEPLAKNIQYF. The nucleotide sequence reads TGCGCCAGCAGCCACGCCCCCCGAACCGGGACAGGGGAACCTCTTGCCAAAAACATTCAGTACTTC. Rearrangement joined TRBV5-1 to TRBJ2-4; 10 junctional bases match TRBD1. Taken from cysteine to phenylalanine, the CDR3 has 22 residues. Only the CDR3 DNA is retained, 66 bases long and in frame from the first base. At the junction V is shortened by 4 bases and J by 1 base; bases outside the gene matches: 23. According to the germline V gene, CDR1 reads SGHRS and CDR2 reads YFSETQ.